A single sample is the source of the 11 T cell receptor beta chains below, sequenced in a study of blood T cell repertoires in COVID-19. Profiled with immunoSEQ multiplex PCR; TCRdb holds only in-frame clones, not every one. The data show roughly 150,000 clones, around 82% seen once. The sample taken for sequencing was peripheral blood. The source of these receptors is a woman in her 70s who had recovered from COVID-19.

The V gene is TRBV19, the J gene TRBJ2-5; possibly TRBD1 for D (6 bases). CDR1 and CDR2 from the germline V gene are LNHDA and SQIVND (reference sequence). This CDR3 contains 14 residues. Trimming left V 6 bases short and J 9 bases short, with 20 bases between. As DNA, the CDR3 is TGTGCCAGTAGGAAATACAGGGCTGGTGGGGCCCAGTACTTC. Amino acids: CASRKYRAGGAQYF. Combining the CDR3 with reference TRBV19 and TRBJ2-5 gives the whole variable domain DGGITQSPKYLFRKEGQNVTLSCEQNLNHDAMYWYRQDPGQGLRLIYYSQIVNDFQKGDIAEGYSVSREKKESFPLTVTSAQKNPTAFYLCASRKYRAGGAQYFGPGTRLLVL.

DNA for the CDR3: TGTGCCAGCAGCTTATTAGGGGGTCCGGGTACCGGGGAGCTGTTTTTT. The encoded protein is CASSLLGGPGTGELFF. The gene calls are TRBV7-3 and TRBJ2-2; maybe TRBD1 (6 bases). Looked up from germline, CDR1 is SGHTA and CDR2 is FQGTGA. V dropped 2 bases and J dropped 5 bases, with 15 bases sitting between them. The CDR3 has 16 residues.

The rearrangement links TRBV18 to TRBJ1-2; the D gene is possibly TRBD1 (5 bases). Per the germline V gene, CDR1 is KGHSH and CDR2 is LQKENI. Trimming shortened V by 3 bases and J by 6 bases, and 11 bases separated the two germline ends. The CDR3 loop spans 13 amino acids. The DNA of the CDR3 is TGTGCCAGCTCACCGGCGACAGATAATGGCTACACCTTC. Amino acids: CASSPATDNGYTF.

The chain joins TRBV3-1 (or the pseudogene TRBV3-2) to TRBJ2-5; D is unclear. From germline, CDR1 is LGHDT and CDR2 YNNKEL (reference sequence). V was shortened by 2 bases and J by 4 bases, with 11 bases between the two germline ends. The CDR3 is made up of 14 amino acids. CDR3 sequence reads: CASSQLSARETQYF. The CDR3 DNA follows: TGTGCCAGCAGCCAATTATCAGCGAGAGAGACCCAGTACTTC.

The chain combines TRBV4-1 with TRBJ1-1; no firm D call. CDR1 is MGHRA and CDR2 is YSYEKL in the germline V gene. The V end was cut by 4 bases, the J end by 1 base, with 13 bases between. This CDR3 spans 15 amino acids. The CDR3 region has the DNA TGCGCCAGCAGCCCCCCGACATTTGGGAACACTGAAGCTTTCTTT. Its translation is CASSPPTFGNTEAFF.

The V call is TRBV5-4, the J call TRBJ2-7; TRBD1 aligns across 7 bases. The CDR3 is 15 residues long. Trimming removed 4 bases from V and 7 bases from J; junction bases left unmatched: 14. The V gene's germline CDR1 is SGHNT and CDR2 YYREEE (reference sequence). The chain's CDR3 is CASSGSRDARGEQYF. The CDR3 DNA sequence: TGTGCCAGCAGCGGGAGCAGGGACGCCAGGGGGGAGCAGTACTTC.

The chain couples TRBV10-3 to TRBJ2-3; 7 nucleotides align to TRBD1. V shed 4 bases, J shed 4 bases, and the junction held 5 bases outside the gene matches. The CDR3 is made up of 14 amino acids. CDR1 is ENHRY and CDR2 is SYGVKD in the germline V gene. The CDR3: CAISGGQSADTQYF. CDR3 in DNA: TGTGCCATCAGTGGGGGACAGTCGGCAGATACGCAGTATTTT.

V is TRBV19 and J is TRBJ1-3, with D tentatively TRBD1 (5 bases). The germline V gene encodes CDR1 LNHDA and CDR2 SQIVND (reference sequence). V gave up 8 bases and J gave up 4 bases, with 12 bases separating them. This CDR3 has 13 amino acids. DNA for the CDR3: TGTGCCAGTGGGGCCCTCTGGGGAAACACCATATATTTT. As protein: CASGALWGNTIYF.

J is TRBJ1-1 and V is TRBV15, with D perhaps matching TRBD1 (6 bases). Trimming shortened V by 0 bases and J by 5 bases, and 10 bases separated the two germline ends. CDR1 and CDR2 from the germline V gene are LNHNV and YYDKDF (reference sequence). The CDR3 is 14 residues long. CDR3 DNA: TGTGCCACCAGCAGAGAGACAGGCGGGACTGAAGCTTTCTTT. Translating it yields CATSRETGGTEAFF.

The chain carries TRBV4-2 and TRBJ1-1, with a possible D match to TRBD1 (5 bases). Trimming removed 1 base from V and 2 bases from J, with 11 bases in between. This CDR3 spans 15 amino acids. Germline V lookup: CDR1 LGHNA, CDR2 YNFKEQ. The CDR3 spells CASSQVGGDNTEAFF. The CDR3 bases are TGTGCCAGCAGCCAAGTGGGGGGGGATAACACTGAAGCTTTCTTT.

The V gene is TRBV14, the J gene TRBJ2-7, with 11 nucleotides matching TRBD2. In germline, CDR1 is SGHDN, CDR2 FVKESK. The junction had 3 bases not matched to a gene; V was cut back by 3 bases and J by 2 bases. The CDR3 has 15 amino acids. The CDR3 DNA reads TGTGCCAGCAGCCATACTAGCGGGGGAGCCTACGAGCAGTACTTC. This gives the protein CASSHTSGGAYEQYF.